What follows are 3 T cell receptor beta chains derived from one specimen sequenced in a study of shared clonotypes between healthy human individuals. Using immunoSEQ multiplex PCR, the repertoire was profiled, and TCRdb retains in-frame clones only, with some absent. The sample contains more than 1.2 million clones, less than 99% of which appear only once. Sequenced: naive CD4+ T cells sorted from blood. Subset defined: CD45RA+ positively selected. The receptors derive from a man aged 30 to 39 in good health.

The rearrangement links TRBV7-6 to TRBJ2-1; D uncertain. In germline, CDR1 is SGHVS, CDR2 FNYEAQ. V was cut by 5 bases and J by 0 bases, with 11 bases left in between. The CDR3 length is 15 residues. CDR3 sequence reads: CASSKTLGSYNEQFF. CDR3 in DNA: TGTGCCAGCAGCAAGACTCTCGGCTCCTACAATGAGCAGTTCTTC.

The gene calls are TRBV5-4 and TRBJ1-5, with D uncertain. Germline V gene lookup returns CDR1 SGHNT and CDR2 YYREEE (reference sequence). V dropped 0 bases and J dropped 11 bases, with 12 bases sitting between them. CDR3 length equals 13 residues. This CDR3 is CASSLAGIGAQHF. The CDR3 bases are TGTGCCAGCAGCTTGGCCGGGATCGGGGCCCAGCATTTT.

The chain uses TRBV7-2 and TRBJ2-5, with unresolved D. V was cut by 5 bases and J by 7 bases, with 14 bases left in between. There are 13 residues in the CDR3. Per germline, CDR1 SGHTA and CDR2 FQGNSA. As DNA, the CDR3 is TGTGCCAGCAGCCCGGTTGGATTTTCGACCCAGTACTTC. Translation gives CASSPVGFSTQYF.